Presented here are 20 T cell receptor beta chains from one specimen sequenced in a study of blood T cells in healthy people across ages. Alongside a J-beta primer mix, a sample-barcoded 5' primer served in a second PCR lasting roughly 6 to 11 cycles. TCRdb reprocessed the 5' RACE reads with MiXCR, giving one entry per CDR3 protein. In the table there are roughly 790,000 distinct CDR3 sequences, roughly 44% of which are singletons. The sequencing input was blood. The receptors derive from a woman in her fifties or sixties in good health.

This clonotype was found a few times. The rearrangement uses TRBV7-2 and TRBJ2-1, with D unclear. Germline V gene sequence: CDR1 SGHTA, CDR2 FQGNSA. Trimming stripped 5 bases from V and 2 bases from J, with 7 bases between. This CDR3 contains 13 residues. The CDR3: CASSPATYNEQFF. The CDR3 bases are TGTGCCAGCAGCCCAGCCACCTACAATGAGCAGTTCTTC.

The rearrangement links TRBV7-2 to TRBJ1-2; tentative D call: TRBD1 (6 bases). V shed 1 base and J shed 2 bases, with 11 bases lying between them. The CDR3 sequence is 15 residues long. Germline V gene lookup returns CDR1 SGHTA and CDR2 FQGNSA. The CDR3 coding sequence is TGTGCCAGCAGCTTAGGTGGGGGCAGGAACTATGGCTACACCTTC. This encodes CASSLGGGRNYGYTF.

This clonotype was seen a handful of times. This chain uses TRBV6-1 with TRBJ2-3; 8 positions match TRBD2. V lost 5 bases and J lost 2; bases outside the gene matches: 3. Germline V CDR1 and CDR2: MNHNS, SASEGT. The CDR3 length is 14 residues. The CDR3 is CASSSGGYTDTQYF. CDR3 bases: TGTGCCAGCAGTAGCGGGGGCTACACAGATACGCAGTATTTT.

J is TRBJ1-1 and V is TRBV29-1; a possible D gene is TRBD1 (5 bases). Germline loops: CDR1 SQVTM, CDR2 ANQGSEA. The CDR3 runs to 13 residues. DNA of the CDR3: TGCACCCTAGGGGAGGGGATGAACACTGAAGCTTTCTTT. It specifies CTLGEGMNTEAFF.

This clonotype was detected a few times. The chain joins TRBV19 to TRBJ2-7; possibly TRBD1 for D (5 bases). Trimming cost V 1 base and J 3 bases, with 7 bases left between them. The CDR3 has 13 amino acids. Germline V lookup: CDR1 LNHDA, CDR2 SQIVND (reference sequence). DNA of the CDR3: TGTGCCAGTAGTATAGGACAGCTCTACGAGCAGTACTTC. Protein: CASSIGQLYEQYF.

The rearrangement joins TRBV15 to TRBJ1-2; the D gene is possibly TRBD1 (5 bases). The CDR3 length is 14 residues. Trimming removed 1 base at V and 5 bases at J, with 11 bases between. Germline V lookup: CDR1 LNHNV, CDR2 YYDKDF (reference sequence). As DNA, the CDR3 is TGTGCCACCAGCAGAGGTGGGGCAGGGTATGGCTACACCTTC. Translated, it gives CATSRGGAGYGYTF.

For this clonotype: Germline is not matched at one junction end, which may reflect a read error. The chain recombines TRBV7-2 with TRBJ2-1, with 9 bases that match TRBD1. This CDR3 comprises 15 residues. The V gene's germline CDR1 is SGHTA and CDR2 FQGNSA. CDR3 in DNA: TGTGCCAGCAGCATAGCAGGGACAGGGCAAAATGAGCAGTTCTTC. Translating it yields CASSIAGTGQNEQFF. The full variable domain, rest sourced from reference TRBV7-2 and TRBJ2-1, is GAGVSQSPSNKVTEKGKDVELRCDPISGHTALYWYRQSLGQGLEFLIYFQGNSAPDKSGLPSDRFSAERTGGSVSTLTIQRTQQEDSAVYLCASSIAGTGQNEQFFGPGTRLTVL.

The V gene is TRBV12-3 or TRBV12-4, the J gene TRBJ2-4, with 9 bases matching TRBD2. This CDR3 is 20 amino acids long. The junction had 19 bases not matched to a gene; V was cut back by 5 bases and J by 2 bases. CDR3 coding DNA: TGTGCCAGCAGTCCTCCCCCACTAGCGGGCGGTGATCGGACCAAAAACATTCAGTACTTC. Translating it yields CASSPPPLAGGDRTKNIQYF.

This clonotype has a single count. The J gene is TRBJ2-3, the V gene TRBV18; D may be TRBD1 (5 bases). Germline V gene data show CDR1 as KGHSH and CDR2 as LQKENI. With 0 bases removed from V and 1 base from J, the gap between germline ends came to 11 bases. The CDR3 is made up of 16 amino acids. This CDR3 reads CASSPPGLWGTDTQYF. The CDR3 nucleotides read TGTGCCAGCTCACCACCGGGGCTCTGGGGCACAGATACGCAGTATTTT.

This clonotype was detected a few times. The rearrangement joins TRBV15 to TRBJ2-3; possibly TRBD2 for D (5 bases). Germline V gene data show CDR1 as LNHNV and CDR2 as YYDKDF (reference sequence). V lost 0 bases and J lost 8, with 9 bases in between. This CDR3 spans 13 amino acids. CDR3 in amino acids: CATSRDTRGTQYF. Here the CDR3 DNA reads TGTGCCACCAGCAGAGATACCCGGGGTACGCAGTATTTT.

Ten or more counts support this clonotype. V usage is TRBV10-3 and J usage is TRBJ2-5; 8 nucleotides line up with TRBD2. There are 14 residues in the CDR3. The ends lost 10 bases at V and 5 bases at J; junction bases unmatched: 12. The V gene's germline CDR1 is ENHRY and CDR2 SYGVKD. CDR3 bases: TGTGCCAGCGGGCGGGAAGCGGGAGACGAGACCCAGTACTTC. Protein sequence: CASGREAGDETQYF.

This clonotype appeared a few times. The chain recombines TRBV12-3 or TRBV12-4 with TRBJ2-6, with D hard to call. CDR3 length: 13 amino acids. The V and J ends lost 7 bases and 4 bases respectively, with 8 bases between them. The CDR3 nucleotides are TGTGCCAGCATTTCTTCGGGGGCCAACGTCCTGACTTTC. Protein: CASISSGANVLTF.

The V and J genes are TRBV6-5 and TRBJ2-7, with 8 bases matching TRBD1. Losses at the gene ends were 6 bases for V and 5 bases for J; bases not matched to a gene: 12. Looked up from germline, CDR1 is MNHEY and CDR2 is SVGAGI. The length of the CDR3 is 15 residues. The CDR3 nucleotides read TGTGCCAGCAGACAGGGGGGACAGGCATTCAACGAGCAGTACTTC. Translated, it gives CASRQGGQAFNEQYF.

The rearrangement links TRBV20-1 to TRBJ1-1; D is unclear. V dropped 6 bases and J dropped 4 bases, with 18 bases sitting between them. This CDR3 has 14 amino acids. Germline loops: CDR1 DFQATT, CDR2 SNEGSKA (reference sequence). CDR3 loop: CSAPYYPWGTEAFF. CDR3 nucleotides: TGCAGTGCCCCTTATTATCCATGGGGCACTGAAGCTTTCTTT.

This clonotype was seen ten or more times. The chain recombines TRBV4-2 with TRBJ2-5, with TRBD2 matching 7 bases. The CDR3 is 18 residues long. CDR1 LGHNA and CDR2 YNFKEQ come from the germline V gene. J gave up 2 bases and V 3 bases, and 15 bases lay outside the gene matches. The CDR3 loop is CASSQTPVTGGGQETQYF. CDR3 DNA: TGTGCCAGCAGCCAGACCCCGGTAACGGGAGGTGGTCAAGAGACCCAGTACTTC.

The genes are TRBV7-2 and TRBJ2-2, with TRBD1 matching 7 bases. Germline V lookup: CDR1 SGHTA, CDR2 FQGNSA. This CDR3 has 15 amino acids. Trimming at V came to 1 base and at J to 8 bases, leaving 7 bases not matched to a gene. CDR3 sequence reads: CASSLVTGETGELFF. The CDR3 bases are TGTGCCAGCAGCTTAGTAACAGGGGAGACAGGGGAGCTGTTTTTT. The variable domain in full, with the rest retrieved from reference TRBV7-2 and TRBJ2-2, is GAGVSQSPSNKVTEKGKDVELRCDPISGHTALYWYRQSLGQGLEFLIYFQGNSAPDKSGLPSDRFSAERTGGSVSTLTIQRTQQEDSAVYLCASSLVTGETGELFFGEGSRLTVL.

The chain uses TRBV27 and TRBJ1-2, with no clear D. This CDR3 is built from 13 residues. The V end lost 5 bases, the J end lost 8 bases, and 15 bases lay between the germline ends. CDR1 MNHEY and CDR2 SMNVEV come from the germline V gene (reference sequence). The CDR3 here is CASSPASWRGYTF. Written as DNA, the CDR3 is TGTGCCAGCAGTCCTGCCTCCTGGAGGGGCTACACCTTC.

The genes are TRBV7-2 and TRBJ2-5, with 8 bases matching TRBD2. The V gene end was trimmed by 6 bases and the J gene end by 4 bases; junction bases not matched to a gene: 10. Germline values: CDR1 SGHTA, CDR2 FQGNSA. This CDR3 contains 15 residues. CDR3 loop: CASSIRAGEAETQYF. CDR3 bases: TGTGCCAGCAGTATACGAGCGGGAGAGGCAGAGACCCAGTACTTC.

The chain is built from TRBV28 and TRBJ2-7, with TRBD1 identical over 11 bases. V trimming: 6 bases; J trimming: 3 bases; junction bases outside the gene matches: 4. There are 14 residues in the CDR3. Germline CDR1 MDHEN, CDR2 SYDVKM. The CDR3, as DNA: TGTGCCAGCAGGGGGACAGGGGGTTTCTACGAGCAGTACTTC. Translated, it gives CASRGTGGFYEQYF.

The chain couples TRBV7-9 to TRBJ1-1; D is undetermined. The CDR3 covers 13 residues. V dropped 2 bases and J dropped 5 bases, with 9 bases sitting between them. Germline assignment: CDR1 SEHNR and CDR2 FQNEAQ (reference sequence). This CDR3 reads CASSLNPGTEAFF. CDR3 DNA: TGTGCCAGCAGCTTAAACCCGGGAACTGAAGCTTTCTTT.